This T cell receptor beta chain was observed in a study of tumor-infiltrating lymphocytes in primary liver carcinoma. With 500 to 650 ng total RNA as template and a constant-region primer, TCR beta cDNA was made. It was through three nested multiplex PCR rounds of slightly modified ARM-PCR that TCR beta libraries arose. Investigators reported that the first two PCR rounds, at about 11 cycles each, used TRBV1-TRBV30 forward primers with a C-beta reverse primer. TCRdb recomputed calls from the multiplex PCR reads with MiXCR, one row per CDR3 protein. The profile shows fewer than 400,000 distinct CDR3 sequences, roughly 60% of them singletons. RNA isolated from unsorted whole blood supplied the blood RNA, with germline DNA also extracted. Blood samples of four milliliters were drawn preoperatively. The CDR3 loop spans 12 amino acids. CDR1 and CDR2 (germline): MNHNY, SVGAGI (reference sequence). Trimming pared 6 bases from V and 2 bases from J, leaving 7 bases between.

Sequenced sample: peripheral blood. This clonotype was obtained from a woman aged 25 to 45 with primary liver carcinoma and hepatitis B virus infection. The rearrangement joins TRBV6-6 to TRBJ1-1, with D hard to call. CDR3 amino acids: CASRVSNTEAFF. Written as DNA, the CDR3 is TGTGCCAGCAGGGTCAGTAACACTGAAGCTTTCTTT.